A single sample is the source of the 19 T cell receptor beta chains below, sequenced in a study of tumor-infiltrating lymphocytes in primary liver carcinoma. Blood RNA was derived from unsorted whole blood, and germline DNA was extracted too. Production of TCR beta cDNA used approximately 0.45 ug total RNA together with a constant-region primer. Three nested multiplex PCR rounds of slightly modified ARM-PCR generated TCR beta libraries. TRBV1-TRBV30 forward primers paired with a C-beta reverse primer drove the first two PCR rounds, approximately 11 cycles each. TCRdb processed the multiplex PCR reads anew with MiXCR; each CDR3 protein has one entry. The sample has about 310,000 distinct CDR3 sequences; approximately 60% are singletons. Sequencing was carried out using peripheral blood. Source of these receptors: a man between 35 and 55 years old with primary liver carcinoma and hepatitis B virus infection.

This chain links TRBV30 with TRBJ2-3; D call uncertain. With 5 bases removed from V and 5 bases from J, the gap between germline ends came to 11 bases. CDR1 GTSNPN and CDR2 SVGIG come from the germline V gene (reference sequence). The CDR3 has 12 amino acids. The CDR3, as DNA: TGTGCCTGGTCCCAGGCCGGAGATACGCAGTATTTT. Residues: CAWSQAGDTQYF.

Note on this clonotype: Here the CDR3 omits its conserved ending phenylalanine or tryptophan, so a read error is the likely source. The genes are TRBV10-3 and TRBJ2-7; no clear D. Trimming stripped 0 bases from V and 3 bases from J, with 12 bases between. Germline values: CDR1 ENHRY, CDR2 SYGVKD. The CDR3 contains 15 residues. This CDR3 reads CAISESGREVYEQYS. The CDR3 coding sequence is TGTGCCATCAGTGAGTCTGGCAGAGAAGTCTACGAGCAGTACTCC.

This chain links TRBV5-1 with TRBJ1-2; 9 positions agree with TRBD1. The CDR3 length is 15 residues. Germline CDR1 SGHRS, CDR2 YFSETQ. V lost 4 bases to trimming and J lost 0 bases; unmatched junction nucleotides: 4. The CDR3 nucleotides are TGCGCCAGCAGCCCCGGGACAGGGTCTAACTATGGCTACACCTTC. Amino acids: CASSPGTGSNYGYTF.

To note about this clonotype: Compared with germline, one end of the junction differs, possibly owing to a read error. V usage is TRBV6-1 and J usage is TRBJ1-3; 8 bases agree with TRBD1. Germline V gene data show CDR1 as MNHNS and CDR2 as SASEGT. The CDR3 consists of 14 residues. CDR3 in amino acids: CASSQDRAGNIIYF. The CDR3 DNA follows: TGTGCCAGCAGTCAGGACAGGGCTGGAAACATCATATATTTT.

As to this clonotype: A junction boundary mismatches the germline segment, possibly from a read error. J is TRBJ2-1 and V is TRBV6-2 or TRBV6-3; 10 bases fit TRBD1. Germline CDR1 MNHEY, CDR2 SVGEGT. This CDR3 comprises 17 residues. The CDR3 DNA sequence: TGTGCCAACAGCCCAAGGACAGGGGGACAATCCTACATTGAGCAGTTCTTC. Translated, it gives CANSPRTGGQSYIEQFF.

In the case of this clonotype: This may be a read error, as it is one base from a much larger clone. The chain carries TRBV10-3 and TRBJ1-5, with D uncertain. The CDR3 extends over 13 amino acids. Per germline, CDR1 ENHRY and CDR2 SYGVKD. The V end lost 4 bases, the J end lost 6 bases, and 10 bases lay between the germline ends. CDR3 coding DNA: TGTGCCATCAGTGTCGGAGAAAGTCAGCCCCAGCATTTT. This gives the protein CAISVGESQPQHF.

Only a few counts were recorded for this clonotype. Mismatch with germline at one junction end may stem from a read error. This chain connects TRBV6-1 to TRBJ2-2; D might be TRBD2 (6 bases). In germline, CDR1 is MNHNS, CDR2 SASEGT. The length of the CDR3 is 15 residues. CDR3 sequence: CATSLGTFNTGELFF. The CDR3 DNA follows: TGTGCCACCAGTTTAGGGACTTTTAACACCGGGGAGCTGTTTTTT.

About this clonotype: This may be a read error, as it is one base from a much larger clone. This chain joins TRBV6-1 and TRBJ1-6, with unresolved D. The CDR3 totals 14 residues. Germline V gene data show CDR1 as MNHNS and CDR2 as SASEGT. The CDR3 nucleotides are TGTGCCAGCAGTTGGAGGGTTTTGAATTTACCCCTCCACTTT. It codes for CASSWRVLNLPLHF.

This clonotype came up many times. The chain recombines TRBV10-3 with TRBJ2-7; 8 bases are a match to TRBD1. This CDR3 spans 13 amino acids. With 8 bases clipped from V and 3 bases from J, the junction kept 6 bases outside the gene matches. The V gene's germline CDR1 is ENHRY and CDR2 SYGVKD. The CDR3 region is CAISETGGYEQYF. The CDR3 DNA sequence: TGTGCCATCTCCGAAACAGGGGGCTACGAGCAGTACTTC.

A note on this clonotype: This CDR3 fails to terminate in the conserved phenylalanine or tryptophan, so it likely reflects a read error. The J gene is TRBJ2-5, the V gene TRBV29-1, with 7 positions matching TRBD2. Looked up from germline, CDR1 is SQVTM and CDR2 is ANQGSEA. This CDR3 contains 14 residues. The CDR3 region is CSVEDRGGSEIQYS. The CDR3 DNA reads TGCAGCGTTGAAGATCGGGGAGGGAGTGAGATCCAGTACTCC.

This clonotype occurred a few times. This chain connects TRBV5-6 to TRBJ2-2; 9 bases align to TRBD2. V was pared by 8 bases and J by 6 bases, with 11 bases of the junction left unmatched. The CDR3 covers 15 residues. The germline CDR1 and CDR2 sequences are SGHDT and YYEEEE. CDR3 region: CASSLPGLAPGELFF. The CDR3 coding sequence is TGTGCCAGTAGTCTTCCGGGACTAGCCCCCGGGGAGCTGTTTTTT. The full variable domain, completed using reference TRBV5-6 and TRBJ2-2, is DAGVTQSPTHLIKTRGQQVTLRCSPKSGHDTVSWYQQALGQGPQFIFQYYEEEERQRGNFPDRFSGHQFPNYSSELNVNALLLGDSALYLCASSLPGLAPGELFFGEGSRLTVL.

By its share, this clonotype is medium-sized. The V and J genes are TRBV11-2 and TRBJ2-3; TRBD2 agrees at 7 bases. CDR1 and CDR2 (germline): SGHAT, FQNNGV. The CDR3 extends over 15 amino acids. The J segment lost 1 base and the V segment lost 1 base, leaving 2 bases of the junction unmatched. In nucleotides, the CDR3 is TGTGCCAGCAGCTTAGGCGGGAGCCGCACAGATACGCAGTATTTT. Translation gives CASSLGGSRTDTQYF.

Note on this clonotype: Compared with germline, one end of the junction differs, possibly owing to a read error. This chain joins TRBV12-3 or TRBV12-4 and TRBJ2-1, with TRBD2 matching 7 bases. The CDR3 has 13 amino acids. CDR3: CGSSRGGGDEQLF. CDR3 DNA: TGTGGCAGCAGTCGTGGGGGAGGGGATGAGCAGTTGTTC.

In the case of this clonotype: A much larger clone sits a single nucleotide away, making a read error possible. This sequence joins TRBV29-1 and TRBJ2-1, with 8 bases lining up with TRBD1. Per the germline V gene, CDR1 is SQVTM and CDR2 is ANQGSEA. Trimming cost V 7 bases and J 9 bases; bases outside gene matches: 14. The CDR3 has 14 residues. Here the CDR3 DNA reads TGCAGCGCCGCCCTCAATGCAGGGGGCGGTGAGCAGTTCTTC. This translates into CSAALNAGGGEQFF.

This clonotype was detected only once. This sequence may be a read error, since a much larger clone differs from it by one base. The CDR3 DNA reads as TGTGCCATCAGTGAGGCCTACCGGGCCGCCCCGCGGTATTTT. Translation: CAISEAYRAAPRYF. The rearrangement uses TRBV10-3 and TRBJ2-3; D is undetermined. Between the trimmed V and J ends, which lost 2 bases and 14 bases, there was a span of 20 bases. Germline assignment: CDR1 ENHRY and CDR2 SYGVKD. This CDR3 contains 14 residues.

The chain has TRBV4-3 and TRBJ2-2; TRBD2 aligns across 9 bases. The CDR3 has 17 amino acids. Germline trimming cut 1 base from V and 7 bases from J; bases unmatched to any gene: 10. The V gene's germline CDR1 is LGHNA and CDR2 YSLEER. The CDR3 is CASSQVDGGRDGGELFF. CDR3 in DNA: TGCGCCAGCAGCCAAGTAGATGGCGGGAGGGACGGCGGGGAGCTGTTTTTT.

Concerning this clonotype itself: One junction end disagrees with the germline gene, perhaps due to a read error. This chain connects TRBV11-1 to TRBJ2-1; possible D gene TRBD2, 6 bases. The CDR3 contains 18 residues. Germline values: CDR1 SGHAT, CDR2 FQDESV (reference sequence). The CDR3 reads CVSSLGGVGSGIYNEQFF. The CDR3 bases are TGTGTCAGCAGCTTAGGAGGGGTAGGTAGCGGAATCTACAATGAACAGTTCTTC. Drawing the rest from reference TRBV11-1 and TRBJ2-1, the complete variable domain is EAEVAQSPRYKITEKSQAVAFWCDPISGHATLYWYRQILGQGPELLVQFQDESVVDDSQLPKDRFSAERLKGVDSTLKIQPAELGDSAMYLCVSSLGGVGSGIYNEQFFGPGTRLTVL.

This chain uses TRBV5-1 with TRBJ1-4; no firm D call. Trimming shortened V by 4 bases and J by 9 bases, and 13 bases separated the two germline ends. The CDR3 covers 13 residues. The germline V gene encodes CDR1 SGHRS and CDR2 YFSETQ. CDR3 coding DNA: TGCGCCAGCAGCCTCGGAGGGTCTCAAAAACTGTTTTTT. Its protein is CASSLGGSQKLFF.

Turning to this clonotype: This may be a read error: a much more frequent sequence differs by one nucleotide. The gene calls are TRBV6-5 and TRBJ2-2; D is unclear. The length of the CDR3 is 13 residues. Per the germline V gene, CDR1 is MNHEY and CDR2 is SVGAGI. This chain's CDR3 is CVSRLTNTGELFF. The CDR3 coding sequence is TGTGTCAGCCGGTTGACGAACACCGGGGAGCTGTTTTTT.